The 14 T cell receptor beta chains given below trace back to one sample, sequenced in a study of blood T cell repertoires in COVID-19. Sequencing used immunoSEQ multiplex PCR; TCRdb keeps in-frame clones, though not all of them. Of about 270,000 clones in the sample, 88% were seen once. The sample consisted of PBMCs or T cells enriched from blood (not recorded which). These receptors all stem from a woman in her 30s who had recovered from COVID-19.

The genes are TRBV9 and TRBJ1-1; tentative D call: TRBD1 (5 bases). Per the germline V gene, CDR1 is SGDLS and CDR2 is YYNGEE. The CDR3 is 13 amino acids. Trimming took off 2 bases at V and 1 base at J, with 6 bases between the two ends. CDR3 nucleotides: TGTGCCAGCAGCGTGACAGCGAACACTGAAGCTTTCTTT. Translating it yields CASSVTANTEAFF.

The J gene is TRBJ2-7, the V gene TRBV2; 7 bases map to TRBD1. Per the germline V gene, CDR1 is SNHLY and CDR2 is FYNNEI. J was trimmed by 0 bases and V by 8 bases; bases with no gene match: 16. There are 17 residues in the CDR3. The CDR3 sequence: CASDPSLLGTASYEQYF. In DNA, the CDR3 is TGTGCCAGCGATCCGAGCCTCCTGGGGACAGCCTCCTACGAGCAGTACTTC.

The chain carries TRBV28 and TRBJ2-5; D possibly corresponds to TRBD2 (5 bases). Germline values: CDR1 MDHEN, CDR2 SYDVKM. V lost 6 bases and J lost 1, with 15 bases in between. CDR3 size: 15 residues. CDR3 DNA sequence: TGTGCCAGCAGCCTGAATAGGACTTTCCAAGAGACCCAGTACTTC. Protein product: CASSLNRTFQETQYF. Full variable domain (rest looked up from reference TRBV28 and TRBJ2-5): DVKVTQSSRYLVKRTGEKVFLECVQDMDHENMFWYRQDPGLGLRLIYFSYDVKMKEKGDIPEGYSVSREKKERFSLILESASTNQTSMYLCASSLNRTFQETQYFGPGTRLLVL.

The chain combines TRBV24-1 with TRBJ1-1; 7 nucleotides match TRBD1. V shed 3 bases, J shed 1 base, and the junction held 4 bases outside the gene matches. The CDR3 runs to 15 residues. Germline-derived CDR1 and CDR2 are KGHDR and SFDVKD. The CDR3 sequence is CATSDKGAGNTEAFF. The CDR3 region has the DNA TGTGCCACCAGTGATAAGGGGGCCGGGAACACTGAAGCTTTCTTT.

The CDR3 protein is CAWRAGFSYEQYF. The CDR3 coding sequence is TGTGCCTGGAGAGCCGGGTTCTCCTACGAGCAGTACTTC. This chain uses TRBV30 with TRBJ2-7; no definite D call. V lost 3 bases and J 0 bases, leaving 9 bases between the germline ends. The CDR3 runs to 13 residues. Germline CDR1 GTSNPN, CDR2 SVGIG (reference sequence).

V is TRBV7-9 and J is TRBJ2-7, with D perhaps TRBD2 (6 bases). Germline loops: CDR1 SEHNR, CDR2 FQNEAQ (reference sequence). V lost 8 bases and J 6 bases, leaving 8 bases between the germline ends. CDR3 size: 10 residues. This chain's CDR3 is CASGGGEQYF. The CDR3 DNA reads TGTGCCAGCGGGGGAGGCGAGCAGTACTTC.

The genes are TRBV6-5 and TRBJ2-7, with no clear D. The CDR3 contains 13 residues. Germline assignment: CDR1 MNHEY and CDR2 SVGAGI. V dropped 6 bases and J dropped 3 bases, with 12 bases sitting between them. CDR3 coding DNA: TGTGCCAGCAGCTTTAGATCGCTCTACGAGCAGTACTTC. It yields the protein CASSFRSLYEQYF.

The chain is built from TRBV6-2 or TRBV6-3 and TRBJ1-5; D unclear. Germline V gene sequence: CDR1 MNHEY, CDR2 SVGEGT. This CDR3 has 14 residues. V lost 6 bases and J 6 bases, leaving 15 bases between the germline ends. The CDR3 region has the DNA TGTGCCAGCAGCTCTGGGTCGCGGGTTCAGCCCCAGCATTTT. It translates to CASSSGSRVQPQHF.

The chain couples TRBV2 to TRBJ1-6; the match to TRBD1 covers 9 bases. The CDR3 extends over 14 amino acids. Trimming cost V 8 bases and J 7 bases; bases outside gene matches: 6. Germline CDR1 SNHLY, CDR2 FYNNEI. Written as DNA, the CDR3 is TGTGCCAGCGTGCCGGGACAGGGAAATTCACCCCTCCACTTT. Residues: CASVPGQGNSPLHF.

This clone came up once. V usage is TRBV28 and J usage is TRBJ1-1; 9 nucleotides align to TRBD1. Unmatched junction bases numbered 8, after V lost 5 bases and J lost 4 bases. The CDR3 runs 15 residues. Germline CDR1 MDHEN, CDR2 SYDVKM. The CDR3 spells CASSRRQGDRTEAFF. Here the CDR3 DNA reads TGTGCCAGCAGTCGGCGACAGGGGGATCGCACTGAAGCTTTCTTT. The full variable domain, completed using reference TRBV28 and TRBJ1-1, is DVKVTQSSRYLVKRTGEKVFLECVQDMDHENMFWYRQDPGLGLRLIYFSYDVKMKEKGDIPEGYSVSREKKERFSLILESASTNQTSMYLCASSRRQGDRTEAFFGQGTRLTVV.

The V and J genes are TRBV28 and TRBJ2-1, with 13 bases identical to TRBD2. The CDR3 extends over 16 amino acids. Trimming removed 5 bases from V and 10 bases from J; junction bases left unmatched: 11. Germline V gives CDR1 MDHEN, CDR2 SYDVKM. This CDR3 is CASSPSGTSGNGEQFF. The CDR3 bases are TGTGCCAGCAGTCCATCCGGGACTAGCGGGAACGGCGAGCAGTTCTTC.

This chain connects TRBV19 to TRBJ2-1; D may be TRBD2 (5 bases). The germline V gene encodes CDR1 LNHDA and CDR2 SQIVND (reference sequence). This CDR3 contains 17 residues. Trimming shortened V by 3 bases and J by 0 bases, and 15 bases separated the two germline ends. The CDR3 sequence: CASSIYTIAYSYNEQFF. The CDR3 nucleotides read TGTGCCAGTAGTATTTACACCATAGCGTACTCCTACAATGAGCAGTTCTTC.

The genes are TRBV4-3 and TRBJ1-6; 7 bases are a match to TRBD1. This CDR3 has 19 residues. Trimming removed 0 bases from V and 1 base from J; junction bases left unmatched: 9. Germline assignment: CDR1 LGHNA and CDR2 YSLEER. This chain's CDR3 is CASSQDYHRGASYNSPLHF. The CDR3 DNA follows: TGCGCCAGCAGCCAAGATTACCACAGGGGCGCGTCCTATAATTCACCCCTCCACTTT.

The chain couples TRBV5-1 to TRBJ2-1, with TRBD2 matching 10 bases. From germline, CDR1 is SGHRS and CDR2 YFSETQ. CDR3 length: 16 residues. Trimming at V came to 0 bases and at J to 5 bases, leaving 5 bases not matched to a gene. DNA for the CDR3: TGCGCCAGCAGCTTGGGAGTTAGCGGGGGGAACAATGAGCAGTTCTTC. Translation: CASSLGVSGGNNEQFF.